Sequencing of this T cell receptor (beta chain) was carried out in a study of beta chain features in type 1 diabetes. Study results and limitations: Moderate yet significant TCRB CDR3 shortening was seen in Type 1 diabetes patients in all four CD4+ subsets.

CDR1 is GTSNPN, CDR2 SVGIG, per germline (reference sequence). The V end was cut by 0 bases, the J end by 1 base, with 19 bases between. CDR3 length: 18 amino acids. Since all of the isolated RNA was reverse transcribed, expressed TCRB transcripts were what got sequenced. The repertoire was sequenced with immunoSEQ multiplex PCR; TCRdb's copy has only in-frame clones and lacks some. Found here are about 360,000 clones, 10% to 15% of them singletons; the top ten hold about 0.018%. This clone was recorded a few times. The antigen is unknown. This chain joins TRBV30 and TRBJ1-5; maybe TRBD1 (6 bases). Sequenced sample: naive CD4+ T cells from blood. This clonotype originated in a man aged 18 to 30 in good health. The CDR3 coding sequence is TGTGCCTGGAGTGTAAGAGAGAACAGGGCTGGGAGCAATCAGCCCCAGCATTTT. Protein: CAWSVRENRAGSNQPQHF. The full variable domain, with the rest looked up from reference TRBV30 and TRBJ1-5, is SQTIHQWPATLVQPVGSPLSLECTVEGTSNPNLYWYRQAAGRGLQLLFYSVGIGQISSEVPQNLSASRPQDRQFILSSKKLLLSDSGFYLCAWSVRENRAGSNQPQHFGDGTRLSIL.